Sequencing of this T cell receptor (beta chain) was carried out in a study of blood T cells in healthy people across ages. The wider study: About one barcoded TCR beta cDNA was captured per two T cells. Study-wide findings and caveats: Correlation between TCR beta diversity and naive T cell percentage was strong.

The sample, roughly 9.1 milliliters of peripheral blood, was drawn from each donor. The CDR3 sequence is 15 residues long. Per the germline V gene, CDR1 is SGHRS and CDR2 is YFSETQ. Germline trimming cut 5 bases from V and 11 bases from J; bases unmatched to any gene: 18. The sample holds one count of this clonotype. Its target is not known. Together with a sample-barcoded 5' primer, a J-beta primer mix was included in a second PCR lasting 7 to 11 cycles. Every sample gave at least 2.5 million paired-end reads containing CDR3. Via MiXCR, TCRdb re-called the 5' RACE reads, giving one row per CDR3 protein. The sample includes about 620,000 distinct CDR3 sequences, around 50% of them seen just once.

This clonotype was sampled from a woman of 80 years or more in good health. The sequenced material came from blood. This rearrangement joins TRBV5-1 to TRBJ2-5, with 7 bases that match TRBD2. CDR3 nucleotides: TGCGCCAGCAGTCCGATAGCGGGTGTATGGGATGAGCAGTACTTC. This translates into CASSPIAGVWDEQYF.